This TCR beta chain was identified in a study of tumor-infiltrating lymphocytes in primary liver carcinoma. Remarks on this clonotype: Lacking the conserved final phenylalanine or tryptophan, this CDR3 likely reflects a read error. The DNA is left out, because the CDR3 cannot be placed on it with certainty; the CDR3 is given as TCRdb lists it.

Unsorted bulk tissue of about 20-32 mg yielded co-extracted RNA and DNA. Chronic HBV infection was present in the patients, who were treatment-naive. Each sampled tumor had five separate regions taken from it. 14 amino acids form the CDR3, both terminal residues included. Germline CDR1 SGHAT, CDR2 FQNNGV. A constant-region primer served to make TCR beta cDNA from around 500 ng total RNA. Slightly modified ARM-PCR with three nested multiplex PCR rounds yielded TCR beta libraries. The first two PCR rounds, roughly 10 cycles each, used TRBV1-TRBV30 forward primers and a C-beta reverse primer. MiXCR was run by TCRdb on the multiplex PCR reads, yielding one entry per CDR3 protein. The sample includes roughly 20,000 distinct CDR3 sequences, roughly 85% of them seen just once.

Source material: liver tumor tissue from sampling region 1. Sample subset: tumor region T1, superior pole. This clonotype was obtained from a woman aged 30 to 39 with primary liver carcinoma and hepatitis B virus infection. The V gene is TRBV11-2, the J gene TRBJ1-6; the table names TRBD1, a call not compared with the DNA. The CDR3 protein is CASGKGTGDSPLHV.